The rows below give T cell receptor beta chains drawn from one sample of a study of cytomegalovirus exposure and HLA in healthy donors. TCRdb's table, derived via immunoSEQ multiplex PCR, lists solely in-frame clones and lacks some. This table holds approximately 140,000 clones, around three quarters found once. Source material: PBMCs. The receptors come from a man aged 18 to 30 in good health and CMV-seronegative. Both conserved end residues are part of each CDR3. The D gene is left open where the match is weak. Clone size is stated in some rows and not others, as once, few, many or a class when expanded.

TRBJ2-3,-,-,TRBV11-2,TGTGCCAGCAGCTTAGCGTTCCCGACAAGGATAGGCGCTGATACGCAGTATTTT,CASSLAFPTRIGADTQYF
TRBJ1-2,many,TRBD1,TRBV7-8,TGTGCCAGCAGCGCAGCCGGGACAGGGGGCGACTATGGCTACACCTTC,CASSAAGTGGDYGYTF
TRBJ1-2,-,-,TRBV7-8,TGTGCCAGCAGCTTAGGTCTAGGGGGGGGCAGGGATCCTTGGGGAAACTATGGCTACACCTTC,CASSLGLGGGRDPWGNYGYTF
TRBJ2-1,-,TRBD1,TRBV7-8,TGTGCCAGCAGCTTGGGACAGGGGGCTTTAAATGAGCAGTTCTTC,CASSLGQGALNEQFF
TRBJ1-1,few,-,TRBV7-9,TGTTCCAGCAGCTTAGCCCATACAGGACCCAAAATGAACACTGAAGCTTTCTTT,CSSSLAHTGPKMNTEAFF
TRBJ2-6,-,-,TRBV4-2,TGTGCCAGCAGCCAAGACGCCCGCGAAGCTGGGGCCAACGTCCTGACTTTC,CASSQDAREAGANVLTF
TRBJ1-2,-,TRBD1,TRBV5-1,TGCGCCAGCAGCTTGGGACAGGGGGCGATCTATGGCTACACCTTC,CASSLGQGAIYGYTF
TRBJ2-7,-,TRBD1,TRBV18,TGTGCCAGCTCGCCAATACGGACAGGGACGAACTACGAGCAGTACTTC,CASSPIRTGTNYEQYF
TRBJ2-5,-,TRBD1,TRBV5-1,TGCGCCAGCAGTGTGGACAGGTGGGGATCGCAAGAGACCCAGTACTTC,CASSVDRWGSQETQYF
TRBJ1-3,few,-,TRBV7-2,TGTGCCAGCAGCTTAGGGCAGACTGGAAACACCATATATTTT,CASSLGQTGNTIYF
TRBJ1-1,-,-,TRBV2,TGTGCCACCAACGGGGGGACTGAAGCTTTCTTT,CATNGGTEAFF
TRBJ2-7,-,TRBD1,TRBV19,TGTGCCAGTAGTAAAGGGACAGGTCCCTACGAGCAGTACTTC,CASSKGTGPYEQYF
TRBJ2-6,-,-,TRBV10-3,TGTGCCATCAGTGAGTCGGCGAGCGCTGGGGCCAACGTCCTGACTTTC,CAISESASAGANVLTF
TRBJ1-2,-,TRBD1,TRBV15,TGTGCCACCAGTCCGGGACAGGGGGCTAAAGGCTACACCTTC,CATSPGQGAKGYTF
TRBJ2-5,few,-,TRBV21-1,TGTGCCAGCAGCAATGATAGGCGGGGCCGACAAGAGACCCAGTACTTC,CASSNDRRGRQETQYF
TRBJ1-2,-,-,TRBV29-1,TGCAGCGCCCGGGCCTCGAAAGGGGATGGCTACACCTTC,CSARASKGDGYTF
TRBJ2-1,-,TRBD1,TRBV10-3,TGTGCCAACGCAAGGGACAGAACCTACAATGAGCAGTTCTTC,CANARDRTYNEQFF
TRBJ1-4,-,-,TRBV9,TGTGCCAGCAGCTATCACGACACTCCAAGGCGACTGTTTTTT,CASSYHDTPRRLFF
TRBJ2-5,-,-,TRBV4-1,TGCGCCAGCAGCCAGAGTACTAGCCAAGAGACCCAGTACTTC,CASSQSTSQETQYF
TRBJ1-5,-,-,TRBV29-1,TGCAGCGTTGGGGTAGAATCAGGTCCCCAGCATTTT,CSVGVESGPQHF
TRBJ1-6,-,-,TRBV5-1,TGCGCCAGCAGCTTTCTCGGGCAGGGCGGTTCACCCCTCCACTTT,CASSFLGQGGSPLHF
TRBJ1-4,-,-,TRBV6-5,TGTGCCAGCAGTTACGGGAGGGGGACTAATGAAAAACTGTTTTTT,CASSYGRGTNEKLFF
TRBJ1-1,-,-,TRBV15,TGTGCCACCAGCAGAGATCCGACAGCGAACACTGAAGCTTTCTTT,CATSRDPTANTEAFF
TRBJ2-3,-,TRBD1,TRBV6-4,TGTGCCAGCAGTGAACAAACAGGGGCAGATACGCAGTATTTT,CASSEQTGADTQYF
TRBJ2-7,-,-,TRBV9,TGTGCCAGCCTCACCCAGAATCACTCCTACGAGCAGTACTTC,CASLTQNHSYEQYF
TRBJ2-2,-,TRBD1,TRBV27,TGTGCCAGCAGGGGGACAGGGGACACCGGGGAGCTGTTTTTT,CASRGTGDTGELFF
TRBJ2-1,-,-,TRBV9,TGTGCCAGCAGCGGGAGGGTACGGGGGAATGAGCAGTTCTTC,CASSGRVRGNEQFF
TRBJ2-1,-,TRBD1,TRBV5-1,TGCGCCAGCAGCTCGGGACAGGGCTCCTACAATGAGCAGTTCTTC,CASSSGQGSYNEQFF
TRBJ2-1,-,TRBD2,TRBV7-2,TGTGCCAGCAGCTTAGAGATCCTAGCGGGGGACTACAATGAGCAGTTCTTC,CASSLEILAGDYNEQFF
TRBJ1-6,-,TRBD1,TRBV7-9,TGTGCCAGCAGCCATTCGAACAGGGGTAGCAATTCACCCCTCCACTTT,CASSHSNRGSNSPLHF
TRBJ1-2,-,-,TRBV7-9,TGTGCCAGCAGCTTGGAGGGCCAGTCTGGCTACACCTTC,CASSLEGQSGYTF
TRBJ1-2,-,TRBD1,TRBV5-4,TGTGCCAGCAGCCTAGGGACAGGACAGTATGGCTACACCTTC,CASSLGTGQYGYTF
TRBJ1-3,once,-,TRBV2,TGTGCCAGCAGTGAGCAGACAGTCGGAAACACCATATATTTT,CASSEQTVGNTIYF
TRBJ2-3,-,-,TRBV28,TGTGCCAGCAGTCCCCCTAGCACAGATACGCAGTATTTT,CASSPPSTDTQYF
TRBJ1-5,-,-,TRBV7-9,TGTTCCAGCAGCTCCTACGTAGAGCCCCAGCATTTT,CSSSSYVEPQHF
TRBJ2-2,once,-,TRBV7-3,TGTGCCAGCAGCCCCTCGGGGAACACCGGGGAGCTGTTTTTT,CASSPSGNTGELFF
TRBJ2-1,few,-,TRBV5-4,TGTGCCAGCAGCTTTTTCACGAGGGAGCAGTTCTTC,CASSFFTREQFF
TRBJ1-1,few,-,TRBV10-3,TGTGCCATCAGTGATCCGGGGGTCACTGAAGCTTTCTTT,CAISDPGVTEAFF
TRBJ2-4,-,-,TRBV6-1,TGTGCCAGCATTGACCCCCTAGTGGACATTCAGTACTTC,CASIDPLVDIQYF
TRBJ1-2,-,TRBD1,TRBV7-9,TGTGCCAGCAGCCTGACCCGGGACAGCCCCTATGGCTACACCTTC,CASSLTRDSPYGYTF
TRBJ2-2,-,-,TRBV7-2,TGTGCCAGCAGCTTAAAAAAGCGACAGGGGGAGCTGTTTTTT,CASSLKKRQGELFF
TRBJ1-2,-,-,TRBV6-5,TGTGCCAGCAGTTATAGCCGGGGGATAGGCTATGGCTACACCTTC,CASSYSRGIGYGYTF
TRBJ2-6,-,-,TRBV5-6,TGTGCCAGTAGAACGGGGATCGATTCTGGGGCCAACGTCCTGACTTTC,CASRTGIDSGANVLTF
TRBJ1-3,-,-,TRBV29-1,TGCAGCGCCTCCCCGGGGGGGCATGGAAACACCATATATTTT,CSASPGGHGNTIYF
TRBJ2-7,-,-,TRBV30,TGTGCCTGGAGTCGAATTTGGGCATTACCAACCTCCTACGAGCAGTACTTC,CAWSRIWALPTSYEQYF
TRBJ2-3,few,TRBD1,TRBV5-1,TGCGCCAGCAGCCTCTCAAAAGGGACAGGGGGCACAGATACGCAGTATTTT,CASSLSKGTGGTDTQYF
TRBJ1-1,few,TRBD1,TRBV25-1,TGTGCCAGCAGATCCACAGGGGGGAGGACTGAAGCTTTCTTT,CASRSTGGRTEAFF
TRBJ2-1,-,TRBD2,TRBV27,TGTGCCAGCAGTTTATGGGAGGGAGGGGAGCAGTTCTTC,CASSLWEGGEQFF
TRBJ2-3,few,TRBD1,TRBV7-9,TGTGCCAGCAGTATAGGGACAGGGGTGGATACGCAGTATTTT,CASSIGTGVDTQYF
TRBJ1-4,-,TRBD1,TRBV2,TGTGCCAGCAATACTGGACAGGGCCTAACTAATGAAAAACTGTTTTTT,CASNTGQGLTNEKLFF
TRBJ1-5,-,-,TRBV4-1,TGCGCCAGCAGCCAAGACGGTCATAGCAATCAGCCCCAGCATTTT,CASSQDGHSNQPQHF
TRBJ2-1,-,TRBD1,TRBV30,TGTGCCTGGAGGAGTGGGGACAGGGGGCCCTACAATGAGCAGTTCTTC,CAWRSGDRGPYNEQFF
TRBJ2-2,-,-,TRBV18,TGTGCCAGCTCACCATACTTGGTGGACACGTACACCGGGGAGCTGTTTTTT,CASSPYLVDTYTGELFF
TRBJ2-2,few,-,TRBV2,TGTGCCAGCAGCCCCCTAGCGCGCGGGGAGCTGTTTTTT,CASSPLARGELFF